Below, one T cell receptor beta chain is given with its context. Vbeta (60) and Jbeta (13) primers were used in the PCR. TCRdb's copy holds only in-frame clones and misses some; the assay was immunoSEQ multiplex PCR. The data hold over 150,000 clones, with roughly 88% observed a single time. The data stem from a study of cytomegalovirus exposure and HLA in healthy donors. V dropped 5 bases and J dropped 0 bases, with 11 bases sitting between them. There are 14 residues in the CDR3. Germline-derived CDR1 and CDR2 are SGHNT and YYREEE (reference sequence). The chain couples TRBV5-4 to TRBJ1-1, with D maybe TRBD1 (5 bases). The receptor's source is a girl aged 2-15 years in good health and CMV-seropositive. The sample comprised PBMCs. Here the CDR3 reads CASRSDIMNTEAFF. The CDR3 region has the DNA TGTGCCAGCAGATCGGACATTATGAACACTGAAGCTTTCTTT.